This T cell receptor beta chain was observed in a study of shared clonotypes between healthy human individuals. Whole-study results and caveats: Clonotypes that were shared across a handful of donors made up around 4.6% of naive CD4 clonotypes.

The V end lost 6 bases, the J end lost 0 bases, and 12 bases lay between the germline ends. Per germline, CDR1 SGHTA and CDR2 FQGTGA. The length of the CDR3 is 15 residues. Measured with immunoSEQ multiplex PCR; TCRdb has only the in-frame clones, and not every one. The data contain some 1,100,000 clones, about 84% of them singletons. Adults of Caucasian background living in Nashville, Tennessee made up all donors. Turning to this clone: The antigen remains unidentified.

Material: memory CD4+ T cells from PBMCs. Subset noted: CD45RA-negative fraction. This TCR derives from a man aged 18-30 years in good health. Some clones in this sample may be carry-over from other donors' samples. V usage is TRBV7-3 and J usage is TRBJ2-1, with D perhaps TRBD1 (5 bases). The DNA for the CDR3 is TGTGCCAGCAGGCTTGACAGTGGCTCCTACAATGAGCAGTTCTTC. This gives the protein CASRLDSGSYNEQFF.